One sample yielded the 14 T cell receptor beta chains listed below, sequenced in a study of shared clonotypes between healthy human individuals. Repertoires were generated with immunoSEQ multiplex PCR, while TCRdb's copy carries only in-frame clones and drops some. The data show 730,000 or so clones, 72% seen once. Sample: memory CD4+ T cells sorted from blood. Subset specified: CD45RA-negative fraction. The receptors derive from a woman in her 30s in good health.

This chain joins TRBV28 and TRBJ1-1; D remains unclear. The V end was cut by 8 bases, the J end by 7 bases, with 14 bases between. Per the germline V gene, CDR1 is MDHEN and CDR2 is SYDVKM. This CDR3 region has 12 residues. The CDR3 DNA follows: TGTGCCAGCGGGAGTGGCGGCTATGAAGCTTTCTTT. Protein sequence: CASGSGGYEAFF.

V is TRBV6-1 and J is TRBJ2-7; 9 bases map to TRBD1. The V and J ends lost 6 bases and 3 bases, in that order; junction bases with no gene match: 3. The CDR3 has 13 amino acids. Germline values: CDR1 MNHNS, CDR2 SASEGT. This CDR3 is CASSSTGGYEQYF. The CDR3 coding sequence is TGTGCCAGCAGCTCGACAGGGGGCTACGAGCAGTACTTC.

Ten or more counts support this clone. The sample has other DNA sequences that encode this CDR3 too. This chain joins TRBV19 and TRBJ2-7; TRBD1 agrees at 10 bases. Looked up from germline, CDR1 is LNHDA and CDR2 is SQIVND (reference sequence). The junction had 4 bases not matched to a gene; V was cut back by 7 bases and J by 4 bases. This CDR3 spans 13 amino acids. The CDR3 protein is CASKGTGAYEQYF. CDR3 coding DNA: TGTGCCAGTAAAGGGACAGGGGCGTACGAGCAGTACTTC.

The CDR3 DNA reads as TGTGCCAGCAGCCAAGACGGGGACGGGCTTTGGGAGCAGTACTTC. Protein product: CASSQDGDGLWEQYF. The J gene is TRBJ2-7, the V gene TRBV4-2, with D perhaps given as TRBD1 or TRBD2 (5 bases each). This CDR3 is built from 15 residues. Germline assignment: CDR1 LGHNA and CDR2 YNFKEQ. The ends were cut back, 0 bases at V and 7 bases at J, with 16 bases in the middle.

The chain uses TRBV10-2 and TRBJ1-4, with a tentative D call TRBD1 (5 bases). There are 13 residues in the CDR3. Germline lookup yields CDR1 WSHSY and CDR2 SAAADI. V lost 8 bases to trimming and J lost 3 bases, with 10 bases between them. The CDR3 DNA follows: TGCGCCAGCTCCTGGGACCCTAATGAAAAACTGTTTTTT. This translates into CASSWDPNEKLFF.

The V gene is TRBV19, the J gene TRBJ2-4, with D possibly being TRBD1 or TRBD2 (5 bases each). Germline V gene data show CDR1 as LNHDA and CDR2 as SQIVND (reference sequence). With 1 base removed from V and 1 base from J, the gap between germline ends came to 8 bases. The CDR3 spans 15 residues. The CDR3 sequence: CASSIGGKAKNIQYF. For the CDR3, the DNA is TGTGCCAGTAGTATAGGGGGGAAGGCCAAAAACATTCAGTACTTC.

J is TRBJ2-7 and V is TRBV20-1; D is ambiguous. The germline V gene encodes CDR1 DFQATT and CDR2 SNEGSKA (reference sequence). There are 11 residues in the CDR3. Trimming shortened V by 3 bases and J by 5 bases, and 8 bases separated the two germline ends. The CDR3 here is CSASVDHEQYF. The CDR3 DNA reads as TGCAGTGCTAGCGTAGACCACGAGCAGTACTTC.

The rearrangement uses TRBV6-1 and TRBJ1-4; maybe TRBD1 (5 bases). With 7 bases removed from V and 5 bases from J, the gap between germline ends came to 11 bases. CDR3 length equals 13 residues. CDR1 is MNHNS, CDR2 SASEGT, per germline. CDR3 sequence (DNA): TGTGCCAGCACGCGGGACGGGAATGAAAAACTGTTTTTT. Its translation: CASTRDGNEKLFF.

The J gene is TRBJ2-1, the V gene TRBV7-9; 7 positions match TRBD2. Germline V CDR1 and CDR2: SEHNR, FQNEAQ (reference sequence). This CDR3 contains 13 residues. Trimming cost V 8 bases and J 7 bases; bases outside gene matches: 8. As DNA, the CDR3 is TGTGCCAGCGCAGCCGGGGGAGGGAATGAGCAGTTCTTC. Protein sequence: CASAAGGGNEQFF.

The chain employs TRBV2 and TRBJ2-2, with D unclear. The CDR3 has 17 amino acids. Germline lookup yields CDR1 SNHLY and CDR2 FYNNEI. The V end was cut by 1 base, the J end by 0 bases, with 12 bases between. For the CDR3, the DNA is TGTGCCAGCAGTGAAGGGGTTGGCGGAACGAACACCGGGGAGCTGTTTTTT. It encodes CASSEGVGGTNTGELFF.

For the CDR3, the DNA is TGTGCCAGCAGTTTTCGGACAGGTGCTAACTATGGCTACACCTTC. This gives the protein CASSFRTGANYGYTF. V is TRBV28 and J is TRBJ1-2; 7 nucleotides line up with TRBD1. The J segment lost 0 bases and the V segment lost 3 bases, leaving 4 bases of the junction unmatched. This CDR3 spans 15 amino acids. Germline V gives CDR1 MDHEN, CDR2 SYDVKM.

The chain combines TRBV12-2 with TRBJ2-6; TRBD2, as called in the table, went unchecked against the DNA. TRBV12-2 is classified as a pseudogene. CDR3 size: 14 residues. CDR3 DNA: TGTGCAAGTCGCTTTGGGAGAGAGGGCAACGTCCTGACTTTC. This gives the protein CASRFGREGNVLTF.

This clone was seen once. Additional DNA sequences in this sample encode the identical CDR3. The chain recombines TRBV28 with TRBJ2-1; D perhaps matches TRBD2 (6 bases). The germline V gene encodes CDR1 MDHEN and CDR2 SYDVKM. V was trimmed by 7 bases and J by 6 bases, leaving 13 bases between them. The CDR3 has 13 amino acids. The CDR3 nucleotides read TGTGCCAGCACTACGGGGGTGGGCAATGAGCAGTTCTTC. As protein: CASTTGVGNEQFF.

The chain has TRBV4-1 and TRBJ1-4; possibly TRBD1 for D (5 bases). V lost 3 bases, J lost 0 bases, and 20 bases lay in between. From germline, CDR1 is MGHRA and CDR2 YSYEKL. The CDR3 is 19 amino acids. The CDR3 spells CASSQGPGARLSTNEKLFF. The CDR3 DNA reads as TGCGCCAGCAGCCAGGGACCGGGAGCCAGATTGTCAACTAATGAAAAACTGTTTTTT.